These 22 T cell receptor beta chains originate from one sample sequenced in a study of T cells after yellow fever vaccination. TCRdb re-derived calls from the 5' RACE reads in MiXCR, one entry per CDR3 protein. The sample contains fewer than 450,000 distinct CDR3 sequences, 3.5% to 4.5% of which appear only once. The sample was PBMCs, taken 5 days after the yellow fever booster vaccination. These receptors were obtained from a man aged 18-30 years who received the YFV17D yellow fever vaccine.

In its sample, this clonotype was seen a few times. The chain carries TRBV20-1 and TRBJ2-7, with D perhaps matching TRBD2 (5 bases). V was clipped by 6 bases and J by 1 base, with 10 bases between them. Germline V gene sequence: CDR1 DFQATT, CDR2 SNEGSKA (reference sequence). The CDR3 extends over 12 amino acids. The CDR3 nucleotides read TGCAGTGCCCGGGGTCTTTCCTACGAGCAGTACTTC. It is translated as CSARGLSYEQYF.

This clonotype was observed a few times. The V and J genes are TRBV18 and TRBJ2-3; no definite D call. The CDR3 loop spans 16 amino acids. The V gene's germline CDR1 is KGHSH and CDR2 LQKENI. The V gene lost 0 bases and the J gene lost 6 bases, with 16 bases spanning the gap. CDR3 sequence (DNA): TGTGCCAGCTCACCACCGAGAATAGACGATGGGGATACGCAGTATTTT. The encoded protein is CASSPPRIDDGDTQYF.

This clonotype was found a few times. The chain uses TRBV7-2 and TRBJ2-1; D ambiguous. V was shortened by 11 bases and J by 0 bases, with 14 bases between the two germline ends. Germline-derived CDR1 and CDR2 are SGHTA and FQGNSA. The CDR3 covers 14 residues. CDR3 region: CAGQTVYSYNEQFF. In DNA, the CDR3 is TGTGCCGGGCAGACGGTTTACTCCTACAATGAGCAGTTCTTC.

V gene TRBV5-4 combines with J gene TRBJ2-5, with 9 nucleotides matching TRBD2. The CDR3 spans 15 residues. J was trimmed by 3 bases and V by 3 bases; bases with no gene match: 6. Germline CDR1 is SGHNT and CDR2 is YYREEE (reference sequence). The CDR3 DNA sequence: TGTGCCAGCAGCTCGACTAGCGGCCGAGAAGAGACCCAGTACTTC. Translated: CASSSTSGREETQYF. The complete variable domain, with remaining parts taken from reference TRBV5-4 and TRBJ2-5, reads ETGVTQSPTHLIKTRGQQVTLRCSSQSGHNTVSWYQQALGQGPQFIFQYYREEENGRGNFPPRFSGLQFPNYSSELNVNALELDDSALYLCASSSTSGREETQYFGPGTRLLVL.

V and J are TRBV12-2 and TRBJ2-1; the D segment call TRBD1 is taken from the table without a DNA check. TRBV12-2 is assigned pseudogene status. The CDR3 spans 16 residues. The CDR3 nucleotides are TGCGCAAGTCGCTTAGCGGACAGGGACTTTATGCGTGAGCAGTTCTTC. It encodes CASRLADRDFMREQFF.

Only a few counts were recorded for this clonotype. The chain recombines TRBV9 with TRBJ2-7; D is perhaps TRBD2 (7 bases). Per germline, CDR1 SGDLS and CDR2 YYNGEE. Trimming left V 1 base short and J 2 bases short, with 16 bases between. The CDR3 length is 16 residues. DNA for the CDR3: TGTGCCAGCAGCGTATCGGCGGGGGCCCGAGCCTACGAGCAGTACTTC. This encodes CASSVSAGARAYEQYF.

In this sample, this clonotype turned up many times. J is TRBJ2-2 and V is TRBV2, with D maybe TRBD1 (5 bases). Trimming took off 3 bases at V and 0 bases at J, with 8 bases between the two ends. The length of the CDR3 is 15 residues. Germline loops: CDR1 SNHLY, CDR2 FYNNEI. CDR3 nucleotides: TGTGCCAGCAGTGACAGGGTGGCGAACACCGGGGAGCTGTTTTTT. It encodes CASSDRVANTGELFF.

Many counts were recorded for this clonotype. This chain joins TRBV11-2 and TRBJ1-1, with 9 bases aligning to TRBD1. The V segment lost 4 bases and the J segment 5 bases; nucleotides outside the gene matches: 5. Per the germline V gene, CDR1 is SGHAT and CDR2 is FQNNGV. This CDR3 comprises 14 residues. The CDR3 sequence: CASSSGTGRTEAFF. For the CDR3, the DNA is TGTGCCAGCAGCTCCGGGACAGGGAGGACTGAAGCTTTCTTT.

This clonotype came up a few times. The V gene is TRBV24-1, the J gene TRBJ2-2; no clear D gene. The CDR3 has 16 amino acids. Trimming stripped 3 bases from V and 0 bases from J, with 10 bases between. Germline CDR1 KGHDR, CDR2 SFDVKD. In DNA, the CDR3 is TGTGCCACCAGTGATCCCGGGTCACCGAACACCGGGGAGCTGTTTTTT. Its translation is CATSDPGSPNTGELFF.

This clonotype has just a few counts. V usage is TRBV15 and J usage is TRBJ2-1; D unresolved. This CDR3 has 13 residues. The germline V gene has CDR1 LNHNV and CDR2 YYDKDF (reference sequence). The V gene lost 0 bases and the J gene lost 10 bases, with 10 bases spanning the gap. In DNA, the CDR3 is TGTGCCACCAGCAGAGATAATGGGGTCGAGCAGTTCTTC. It translates to CATSRDNGVEQFF.

The rearrangement uses TRBV6-2 or TRBV6-3 and TRBJ2-1, with 7 bases fitting TRBD1. This CDR3 is 13 amino acids long. J was trimmed by 12 bases and V by 3 bases; bases with no gene match: 8. From germline, CDR1 is MNHEY and CDR2 SVGEGT. This chain's CDR3 is CASSYLQGQLQFF. CDR3 coding DNA: TGTGCCAGCAGTTATCTACAGGGGCAGCTGCAGTTCTTC.

J is TRBJ2-4 and V is TRBV5-1; D is unresolved. Germline V gene data show CDR1 as SGHRS and CDR2 as YFSETQ. The CDR3 runs 13 residues. V was trimmed by 2 bases and J by 7 bases, leaving 10 bases between them. The CDR3 here is CASSLGVGNIQYF. CDR3 bases: TGCGCCAGCAGCTTAGGCGTTGGGAACATTCAGTACTTC.

The chain recombines TRBV5-6 with TRBJ2-7, with 8 bases identical to TRBD2. The CDR3 totals 12 residues. Germline CDR1 and CDR2: SGHDT and YYEEEE. V dropped 4 bases and J dropped 6; count of bases not matched to a gene: 3. CDR3 sequence reads: CASSQGTSEQYV. The CDR3 DNA reads as TGTGCCAGCAGCCAGGGGACTAGCGAGCAGTACGTC.

In its sample, this clonotype was seen many times. The chain is built from TRBV24-1 and TRBJ1-2, with D possibly TRBD1 on 5 matching bases. Germline V lookup: CDR1 KGHDR, CDR2 SFDVKD. V lost 5 bases and J 2 bases, leaving 8 bases between the germline ends. The CDR3 runs to 13 residues. The DNA for the CDR3 is TGTGCCACCAGTGTCGACAGAAACTATGGCTACACCTTC. Translation: CATSVDRNYGYTF.

The chain joins TRBV5-1 to TRBJ2-2; 8 bases map to TRBD2. Trimming took 2 bases from V and 1 from J; bases not matched to a gene: 1. The CDR3 runs to 15 residues. Germline V gene data show CDR1 as SGHRS and CDR2 as YFSETQ. In DNA form, the CDR3 reads TGCGCCAGCAGCTTCGGGGGGGTGAACACCGGGGAGCTGTTTTTT. It yields the protein CASSFGGVNTGELFF.

This clonotype showed up many times. The V call is TRBV7-2, the J call TRBJ2-1, with 9 bases that match TRBD2. With V trimmed by 1 base and J by 9 bases, 7 bases remained unmatched. Germline V gene sequence: CDR1 SGHTA, CDR2 FQGNSA. This CDR3 spans 15 amino acids. CDR3 in DNA: TGTGCCAGCAGCTTAGACAGCGGGGGGTTTGGTGAGCAGTTCTTC. This gives the protein CASSLDSGGFGEQFF.

Ten or more counts support this clonotype. In DNA form, the CDR3 reads TGCGCCAGCAGCTTGGAAGCCTCTGGGGCCAACGTCCTGACTTTC. Protein sequence: CASSLEASGANVLTF. The rearrangement joins TRBV5-1 to TRBJ2-6, with no clear D. Germline CDR1 reads SGHRS; CDR2 reads YFSETQ. V lost 0 bases, J lost 0 bases, and 4 bases lay in between. This CDR3 is built from 15 residues.

J is TRBJ2-3 and V is TRBV9; 12 nucleotides line up with TRBD2. Unmatched junction bases numbered 7, after V lost 0 bases and J lost 5 bases. This CDR3 has 17 residues. CDR1 is SGDLS and CDR2 is YYNGEE in the germline V gene. CDR3 protein: CASSVVASGGAGDTQYF. CDR3 coding DNA: TGTGCCAGCAGCGTAGTGGCTAGCGGGGGGGCTGGAGATACGCAGTATTTT.

The chain uses TRBV12-3 or TRBV12-4 and TRBJ2-7; 7 bases are a match to TRBD1. J gave up 2 bases and V 6 bases, and 7 bases lay outside the gene matches. The CDR3 covers 14 residues. CDR3 bases: TGTGCCAGCAGGGCCCGAGGGACAGCCTACGAGCAGTACTTC. This gives the protein CASRARGTAYEQYF.

This clonotype turned up a few times. This CDR3 reads CSAGTGVGEQYV. CDR3 nucleotides: TGCAGCGCCGGGACAGGGGTGGGCGAGCAGTACGTC. The genes are TRBV29-1 and TRBJ2-7; 10 bases are shared with TRBD1. The V segment lost 7 bases and the J segment 6 bases; nucleotides outside the gene matches: 6. The CDR3 spans 12 residues. CDR1 SQVTM and CDR2 ANQGSEA come from the germline V gene.

This clonotype appeared a few times. J is TRBJ2-3 and V is TRBV5-1; the match to TRBD2 covers 8 bases. This CDR3 has 17 amino acids. V dropped 0 bases and J dropped 4; count of bases not matched to a gene: 10. CDR1 SGHRS and CDR2 YFSETQ come from the germline V gene. The CDR3 DNA reads TGCGCCAGCAGCTTGGCCGGGACGGCGGGGGGCCCAGATACGCAGTATTTT. Translated, it gives CASSLAGTAGGPDTQYF.

In this sample, this clonotype turned up a few times. The V and J genes are TRBV28 and TRBJ1-4; no clear D. Germline V gene data show CDR1 as MDHEN and CDR2 as SYDVKM. The CDR3 length is 13 residues. The ends were cut back, 7 bases at V and 8 bases at J, with 14 bases in the middle. CDR3 DNA sequence: TGTGCCAGCAAAGGATCAGGCCCCGAAAAACTGTTTTTT. Translation gives CASKGSGPEKLFF.